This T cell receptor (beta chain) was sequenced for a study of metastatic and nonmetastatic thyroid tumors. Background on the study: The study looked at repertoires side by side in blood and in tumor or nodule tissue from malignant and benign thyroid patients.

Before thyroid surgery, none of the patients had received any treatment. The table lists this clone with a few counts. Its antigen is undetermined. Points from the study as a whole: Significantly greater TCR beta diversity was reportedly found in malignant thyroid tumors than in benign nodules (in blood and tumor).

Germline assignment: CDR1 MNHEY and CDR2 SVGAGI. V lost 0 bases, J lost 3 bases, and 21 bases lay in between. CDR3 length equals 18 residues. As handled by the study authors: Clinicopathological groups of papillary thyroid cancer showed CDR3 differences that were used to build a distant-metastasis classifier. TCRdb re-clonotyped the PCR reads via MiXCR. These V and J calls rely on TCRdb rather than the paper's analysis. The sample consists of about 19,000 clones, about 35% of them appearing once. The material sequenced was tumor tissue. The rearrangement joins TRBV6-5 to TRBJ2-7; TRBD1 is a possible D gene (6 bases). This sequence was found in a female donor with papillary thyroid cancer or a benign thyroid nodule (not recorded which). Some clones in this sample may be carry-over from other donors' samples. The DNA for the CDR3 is TGTGCCAGCAGTTACTCGTACCTGACCGGGACACACTACTACGAGCAGTACTTC. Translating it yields CASSYSYLTGTHYYEQYF.